This is a list of T cell receptor beta chains from one sample in a study of blood T cells in healthy people across ages. TCRdb re-analysed the 5' RACE reads in MiXCR, keeping a single row per CDR3 protein. Here the sample spans 780,000 or so distinct CDR3 sequences, more than 55% being singletons. The material sequenced was blood. These receptor sequences come from a man between 40 and 49 years old in good health. Each CDR3 is given with its conserved first and last residue. Fields, in order: D gene, V gene, J gene, clone size, CDR3 DNA, CDR3 protein. A D gene is named only where the DNA matches it firmly. Clone size appears in some rows only: once, few, many, or a class for an expanded clone.

.	TRBV4-2	TRBJ1-5	.	TGTGCCAGCAGCCAAGGCACGAAACGCTATAGCAATCAGCCCCAGCATTTT	CASSQGTKRYSNQPQHF
.	TRBV6-2/TRBV6-3	TRBJ2-4	.	TGTGCCAGCAGTTACGAGGGTATAACCAAAAACATTCAGTACTTC	CASSYEGITKNIQYF
.	TRBV28	TRBJ1-2	.	TGTGCCAGCAGTTCCACGGCCGGGAGTCGTGGCTATGGCTACACCTTC	CASSSTAGSRGYGYTF
TRBD1	TRBV27	TRBJ1-6	.	TGTGCCAGCAGACCGGACAGGCGGGGATCACCCCTCCACTTT	CASRPDRRGSPLHF
TRBD1	TRBV10-3	TRBJ1-2	few	TGTGCCATCAGTGATCCGGGACAGCTCTATGGCTACACCTTC	CAISDPGQLYGYTF
TRBD1	TRBV28	TRBJ1-2	.	TGTGCCAGCAGCACCGGACAGGGTAACTATGGCTACACCTTC	CASSTGQGNYGYTF
.	TRBV4-3	TRBJ2-2	.	TGCGCCAGCAGCCAAGATCTCGGCAGGGGGAACACCGGGGAGCTGTTTTTT	CASSQDLGRGNTGELFF
TRBD2	TRBV6-4	TRBJ2-7	.	TGTGCCAGCAGTGAAATAGCGGGAGGGCCAGGTGATGAGCAGTACTTC	CASSEIAGGPGDEQYF
TRBD1	TRBV28	TRBJ2-1	.	TGTGCCAGCAGGCGGAAACTACAGGGGGCATACCGGAATGAGCAGTTCTTC	CASRRKLQGAYRNEQFF
.	TRBV19	TRBJ2-7	.	TGTGCCAGTAGTATAGGGACAAAGTACGAGCAGTACTTC	CASSIGTKYEQYF
.	TRBV5-4	TRBJ1-2	.	TGCGCCAGCAGCTTGGAGTCCGACGGCTATGGCTACACCTTC	CASSLESDGYGYTF
TRBD2	TRBV29-1	TRBJ2-3	.	TGCAGCGTTGCATTCCTAGCGGCCAAGGATACGCAGTATTTT	CSVAFLAAKDTQYF
.	TRBV28	TRBJ1-2	few	TGTGCCAGCAGCCCTGCGGGGCAGAGCTATGGCTACACCTTC	CASSPAGQSYGYTF
TRBD1	TRBV29-1	TRBJ1-2	.	TGCAGCGGTGAGACAGGGGAAGGCTACACCTTC	CSGETGEGYTF
TRBD2	TRBV20-1	TRBJ2-5	.	TGCAGTGCCCAGGCCCCCCTAGCGGGGGCGTACCAAGAGACCCAGTACTTC	CSAQAPLAGAYQETQYF
TRBD1	TRBV27	TRBJ2-7	.	TGTGCCAGCAGTTTATTGCCGGGACAGGGAAGCGAGCAGTACTTC	CASSLLPGQGSEQYF
.	TRBV20-1	TRBJ2-7	.	TGCAGTGCTCGAAGACAGATCTACGAGCAGTACTTC	CSARRQIYEQYF